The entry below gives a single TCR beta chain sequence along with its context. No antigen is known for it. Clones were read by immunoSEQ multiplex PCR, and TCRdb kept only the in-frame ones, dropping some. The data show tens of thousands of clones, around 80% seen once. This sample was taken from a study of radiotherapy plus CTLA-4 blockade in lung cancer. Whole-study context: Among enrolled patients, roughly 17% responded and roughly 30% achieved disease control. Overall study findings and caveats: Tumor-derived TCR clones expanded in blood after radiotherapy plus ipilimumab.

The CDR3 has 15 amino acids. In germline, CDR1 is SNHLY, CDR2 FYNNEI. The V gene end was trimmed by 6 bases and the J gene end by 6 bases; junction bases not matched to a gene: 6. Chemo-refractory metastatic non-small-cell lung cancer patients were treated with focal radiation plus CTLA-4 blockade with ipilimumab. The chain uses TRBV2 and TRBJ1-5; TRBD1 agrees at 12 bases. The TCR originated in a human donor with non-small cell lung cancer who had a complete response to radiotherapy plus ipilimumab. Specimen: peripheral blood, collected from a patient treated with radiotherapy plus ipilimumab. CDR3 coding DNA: TGTGCCAGCAGCCCTGGGACAGGGGGCGGTCAGCCCCAGCATTTT. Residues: CASSPGTGGGQPQHF.